The clone carrying this TCR beta chain has at least ten counts. Its specificity is unknown. The data originate from a study of spatial heterogeneity in lung cancer. V lost 6 bases and J lost 6; bases outside the gene matches: 8. CDR3 length: 15 residues. Germline values: CDR1 KGHDR, CDR2 SFDVKD. Time point reported: sample taken at primary tumor resection. Study outcomes and limitations: It was found that expanded intratumoral alpha and beta TCR counts tracked tumor mutation counts.

TCRdb independently ran MiXCR on the 5' RACE reads; one entry per CDR3 protein. The table has over 10,000 distinct CDR3 sequences, roughly 3.4% seen once. The sample in question was lung tumor tissue, obtained at surgery. This TCR derives from a male donor with early-stage non-small cell lung cancer. V gene TRBV24-1 combines with J gene TRBJ2-1; 9 nucleotides agree with TRBD2. CDR3 in amino acids: CATSSGASGINEQFF. Written as DNA, the CDR3 is TGTGCCACCAGTTCCGGGGCTAGCGGGATCAATGAGCAGTTCTTC.